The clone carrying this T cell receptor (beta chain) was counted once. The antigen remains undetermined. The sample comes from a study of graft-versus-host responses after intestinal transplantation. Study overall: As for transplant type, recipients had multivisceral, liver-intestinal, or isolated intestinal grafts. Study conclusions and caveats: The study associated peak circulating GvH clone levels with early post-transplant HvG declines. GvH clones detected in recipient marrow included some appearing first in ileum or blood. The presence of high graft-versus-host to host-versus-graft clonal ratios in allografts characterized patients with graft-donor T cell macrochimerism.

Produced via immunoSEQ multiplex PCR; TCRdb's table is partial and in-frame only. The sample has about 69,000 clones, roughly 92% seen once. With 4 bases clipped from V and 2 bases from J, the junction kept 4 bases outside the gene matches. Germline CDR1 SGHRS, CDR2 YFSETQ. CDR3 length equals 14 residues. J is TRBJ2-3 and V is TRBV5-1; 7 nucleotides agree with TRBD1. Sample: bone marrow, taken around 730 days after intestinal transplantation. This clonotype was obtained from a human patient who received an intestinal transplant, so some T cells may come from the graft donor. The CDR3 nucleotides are TGCGCCAGCAGCCAGGGGGAAATCACAGATACGCAGTATTTT. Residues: CASSQGEITDTQYF. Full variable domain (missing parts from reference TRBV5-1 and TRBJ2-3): KAGVTQTPRYLIKTRGQQVTLSCSPISGHRSVSWYQQTPGQGLQFLFEYFSETQRNKGNFPGRFSGRQFSNSRSEMNVSTLELGDSALYLCASSQGEITDTQYFGPGTRLTVL.